This note documents a single T cell receptor (beta chain) sequence. Per the study methods: Amplified reference gene primers provided the basis for estimating nucleated cell counts. Produced via immunoSEQ multiplex PCR; TCRdb's table is partial and in-frame only. The V and J calls and clone size are taken from that table; D and trimming were inferred from the DNA. The sample includes roughly 200,000 clones, around 75% of them seen just once. CDR1 is SGDLS and CDR2 is YYNGEE in the germline V gene. V shed 0 bases and J 5 bases; nucleotides not matched to a gene: 8. This CDR3 spans 16 amino acids. During active infection, Seattle patients enrolled and were then monitored through disease. The data were obtained in a study of blood T cell repertoires in COVID-19.

The sequencing sample was made of peripheral blood. The clonotype was recovered from a woman in her thirties or forties with COVID-19, enrolled during active disease. The chain is built from TRBV9 and TRBJ1-1; TRBD1 aligns across 9 bases. DNA for the CDR3: TGTGCCAGCAGCGTAGGTGGACAGGGGCGGGAAACTGAAGCTTTCTTT. Translated: CASSVGGQGRETEAFF.